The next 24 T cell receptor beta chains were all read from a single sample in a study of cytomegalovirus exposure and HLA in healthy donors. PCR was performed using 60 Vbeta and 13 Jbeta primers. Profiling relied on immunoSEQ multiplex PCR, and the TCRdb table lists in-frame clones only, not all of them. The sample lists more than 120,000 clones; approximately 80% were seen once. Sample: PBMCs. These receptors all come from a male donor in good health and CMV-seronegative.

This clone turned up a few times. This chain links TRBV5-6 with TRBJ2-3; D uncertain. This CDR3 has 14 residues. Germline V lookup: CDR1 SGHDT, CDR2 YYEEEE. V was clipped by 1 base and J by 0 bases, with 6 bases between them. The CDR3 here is CASSLFTSTDTQYF. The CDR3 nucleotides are TGTGCCAGCAGCTTGTTTACTAGCACAGATACGCAGTATTTT.

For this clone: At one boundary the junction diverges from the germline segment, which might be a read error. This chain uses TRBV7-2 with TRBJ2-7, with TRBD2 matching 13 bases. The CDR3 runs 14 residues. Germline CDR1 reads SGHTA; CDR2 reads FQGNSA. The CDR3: CASSPESTSGRVLF. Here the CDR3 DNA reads TGTGCCAGCAGCCCCGAGTCCACTAGCGGGAGGGTTCTCTTC.

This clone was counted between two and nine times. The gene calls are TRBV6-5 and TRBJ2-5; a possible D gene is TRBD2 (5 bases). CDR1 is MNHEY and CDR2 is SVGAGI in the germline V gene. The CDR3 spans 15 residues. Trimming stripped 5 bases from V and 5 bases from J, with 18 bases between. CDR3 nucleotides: TGTGCCAGCAGTACTCAACTCCTAGCCGGTGAGACCCAGTACTTC. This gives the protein CASSTQLLAGETQYF.

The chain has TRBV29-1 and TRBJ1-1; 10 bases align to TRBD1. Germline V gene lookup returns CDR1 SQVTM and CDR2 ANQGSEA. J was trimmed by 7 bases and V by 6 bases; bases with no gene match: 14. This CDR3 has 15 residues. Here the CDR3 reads CSVVPGQGIPNEAFF. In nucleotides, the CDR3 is TGCAGCGTAGTACCGGGACAGGGGATACCAAATGAAGCTTTCTTT.

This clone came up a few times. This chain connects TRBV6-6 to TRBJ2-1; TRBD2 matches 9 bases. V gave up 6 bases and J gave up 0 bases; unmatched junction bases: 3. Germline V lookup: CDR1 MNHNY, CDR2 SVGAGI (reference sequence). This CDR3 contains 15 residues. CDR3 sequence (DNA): TGTGCCAGCAGCTTAGCGGGAGTCTCCTACAATGAGCAGTTCTTC. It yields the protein CASSLAGVSYNEQFF.

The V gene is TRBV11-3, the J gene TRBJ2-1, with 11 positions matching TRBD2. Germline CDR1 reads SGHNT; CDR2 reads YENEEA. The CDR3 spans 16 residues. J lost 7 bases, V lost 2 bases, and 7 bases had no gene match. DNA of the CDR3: TGTGCCAGCAGCTTAAGTAGCGGGAGGGGTTGGAATGAGCAGTTCTTC. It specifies CASSLSSGRGWNEQFF.

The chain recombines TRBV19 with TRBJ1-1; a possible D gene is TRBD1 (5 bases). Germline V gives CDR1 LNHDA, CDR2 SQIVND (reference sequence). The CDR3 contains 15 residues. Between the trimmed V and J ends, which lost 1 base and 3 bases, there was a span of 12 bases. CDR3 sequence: CASSIGGGGDTEAFF. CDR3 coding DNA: TGTGCCAGTAGTATAGGGGGCGGCGGAGACACTGAAGCTTTCTTT.

CDR3 region: CASRAAGTYEQYF. CDR3 DNA sequence: TGTGCCAGCCGCGCGGCGGGAACCTACGAGCAGTACTTC. The V call is TRBV27, the J call TRBJ2-7; TRBD2 might be the D (6 bases). V shed 8 bases and J shed 2 bases, with 13 bases lying between them. Germline V lookup: CDR1 MNHEY, CDR2 SMNVEV (reference sequence). The CDR3 totals 13 residues.

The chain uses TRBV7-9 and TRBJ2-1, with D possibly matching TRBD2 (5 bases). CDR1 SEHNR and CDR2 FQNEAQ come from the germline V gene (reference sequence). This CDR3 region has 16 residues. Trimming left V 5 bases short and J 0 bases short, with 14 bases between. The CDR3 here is CASSALDWASYNEQFF. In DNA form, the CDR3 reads TGTGCCAGCAGCGCCCTGGACTGGGCCTCCTACAATGAGCAGTTCTTC.

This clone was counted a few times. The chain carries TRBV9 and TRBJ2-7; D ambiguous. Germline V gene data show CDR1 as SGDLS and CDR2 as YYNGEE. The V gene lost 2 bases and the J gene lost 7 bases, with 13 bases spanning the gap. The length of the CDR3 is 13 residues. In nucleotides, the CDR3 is TGTGCCAGCAGCGTCGACGGGTTCATTGAGCAGTACTTC. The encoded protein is CASSVDGFIEQYF. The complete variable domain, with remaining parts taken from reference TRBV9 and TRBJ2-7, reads DSGVTQTPKHLITATGQRVTLRCSPRSGDLSVYWYQQSLDQGLQFLIQYYNGEERAKGNILERFSAQQFPDLHSELNLSSLELGDSALYFCASSVDGFIEQYFGPGTRLTVT.

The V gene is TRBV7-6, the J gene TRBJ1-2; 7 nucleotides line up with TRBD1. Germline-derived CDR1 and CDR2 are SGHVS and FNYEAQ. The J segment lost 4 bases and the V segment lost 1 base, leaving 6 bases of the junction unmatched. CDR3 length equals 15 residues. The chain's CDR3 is CASSLVPGQVYGYTF. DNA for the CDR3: TGTGCCAGCAGCTTAGTCCCCGGACAGGTCTATGGCTACACCTTC.

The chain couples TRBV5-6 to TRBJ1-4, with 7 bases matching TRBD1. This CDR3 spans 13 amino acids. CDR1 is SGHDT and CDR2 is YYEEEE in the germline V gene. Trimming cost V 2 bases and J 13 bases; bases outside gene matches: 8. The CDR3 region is CASSFGTVQGLFF. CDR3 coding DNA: TGTGCCAGCAGCTTCGGGACAGTACAGGGACTGTTTTTT.

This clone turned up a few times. The chain's CDR3 is CASSPTYGGRNSPLHF. The DNA for the CDR3 is TGCGCCAGCAGCCCCACCTACGGGGGGCGGAATTCACCCCTCCACTTT. This chain connects TRBV4-3 to TRBJ1-6; D possibly corresponds to TRBD1 (6 bases). Germline V lookup: CDR1 LGHNA, CDR2 YSLEER. CDR3 length: 16 residues. With 4 bases removed from V and 7 bases from J, the gap between germline ends came to 17 bases.

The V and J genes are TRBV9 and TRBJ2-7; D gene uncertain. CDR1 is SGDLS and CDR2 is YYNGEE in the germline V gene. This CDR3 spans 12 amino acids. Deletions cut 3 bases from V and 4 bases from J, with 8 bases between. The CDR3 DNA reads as TGTGCCAGCAGCGCTAACCAATACGAGCAGTACTTC. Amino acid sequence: CASSANQYEQYF.

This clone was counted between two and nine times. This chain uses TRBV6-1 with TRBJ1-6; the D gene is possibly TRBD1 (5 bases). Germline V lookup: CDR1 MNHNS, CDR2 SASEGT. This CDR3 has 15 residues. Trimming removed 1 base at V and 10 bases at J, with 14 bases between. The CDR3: CASSEGRRGWSPLHF. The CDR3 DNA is TGTGCCAGCAGTGAAGGACGGAGGGGCTGGTCACCCCTCCACTTT.

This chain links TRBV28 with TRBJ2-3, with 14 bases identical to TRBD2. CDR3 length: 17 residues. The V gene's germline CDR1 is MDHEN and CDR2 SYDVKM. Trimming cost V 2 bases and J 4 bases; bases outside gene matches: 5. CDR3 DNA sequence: TGTGCCAGCAGTTTAGGGACTAGCGGGAGAGGCGCAGATACGCAGTATTTT. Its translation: CASSLGTSGRGADTQYF. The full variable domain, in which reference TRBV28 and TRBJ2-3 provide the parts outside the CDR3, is DVKVTQSSRYLVKRTGEKVFLECVQDMDHENMFWYRQDPGLGLRLIYFSYDVKMKEKGDIPEGYSVSREKKERFSLILESASTNQTSMYLCASSLGTSGRGADTQYFGPGTRLTVL.

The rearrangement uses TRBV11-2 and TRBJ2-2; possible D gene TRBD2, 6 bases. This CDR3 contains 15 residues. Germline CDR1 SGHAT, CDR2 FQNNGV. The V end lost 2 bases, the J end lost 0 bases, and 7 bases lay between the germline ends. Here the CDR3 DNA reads TGTGCCAGCAGCTTACAGCGGGCGAACACCGGGGAGCTGTTTTTT. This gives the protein CASSLQRANTGELFF.

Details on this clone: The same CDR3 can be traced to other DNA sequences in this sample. In DNA form, the CDR3 reads TGTGCCAGCAGCTTGGGACTAGCGGGAGACACCGGGGAGCTGTTTTTT. Translated: CASSLGLAGDTGELFF. V and J are TRBV5-4 and TRBJ2-2, with 12 positions matching TRBD2. The CDR3 is 16 amino acids. Germline-derived CDR1 and CDR2 are SGHNT and YYREEE (reference sequence). With V trimmed by 0 bases and J by 3 bases, 0 bases remained unmatched. The full variable domain, with the rest looked up from reference TRBV5-4 and TRBJ2-2, is ETGVTQSPTHLIKTRGQQVTLRCSSQSGHNTVSWYQQALGQGPQFIFQYYREEENGRGNFPPRFSGLQFPNYSSELNVNALELDDSALYLCASSLGLAGDTGELFFGEGSRLTVL.

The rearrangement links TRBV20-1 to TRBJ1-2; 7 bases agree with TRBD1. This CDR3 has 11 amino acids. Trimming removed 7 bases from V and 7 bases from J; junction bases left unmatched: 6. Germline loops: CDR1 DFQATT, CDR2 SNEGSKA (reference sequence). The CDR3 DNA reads TGCAGTGTCGACAGGGAAGGTGGCTACACCTTC. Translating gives CSVDREGGYTF.

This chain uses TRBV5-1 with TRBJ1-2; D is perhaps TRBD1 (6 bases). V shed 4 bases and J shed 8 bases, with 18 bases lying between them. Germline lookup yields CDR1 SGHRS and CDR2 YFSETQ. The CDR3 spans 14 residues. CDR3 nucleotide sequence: TGCGCCAGCAGCGGAACAGGGTCCCAGGGGGGCTACACCTTC. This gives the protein CASSGTGSQGGYTF.

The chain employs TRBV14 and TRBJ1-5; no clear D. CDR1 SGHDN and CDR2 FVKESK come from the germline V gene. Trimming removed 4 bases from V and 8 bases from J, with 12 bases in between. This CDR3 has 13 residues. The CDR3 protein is CASSPALNEPQHF. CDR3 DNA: TGTGCCAGCAGCCCCGCCCTAAATGAGCCCCAGCATTTT.

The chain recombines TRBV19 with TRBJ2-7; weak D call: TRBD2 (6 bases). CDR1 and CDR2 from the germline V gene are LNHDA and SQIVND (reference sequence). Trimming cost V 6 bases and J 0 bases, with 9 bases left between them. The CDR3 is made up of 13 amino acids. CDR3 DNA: TGTGCCAGTAGGGCGGGGCCCTCCTACGAGCAGTACTTC. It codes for CASRAGPSYEQYF.

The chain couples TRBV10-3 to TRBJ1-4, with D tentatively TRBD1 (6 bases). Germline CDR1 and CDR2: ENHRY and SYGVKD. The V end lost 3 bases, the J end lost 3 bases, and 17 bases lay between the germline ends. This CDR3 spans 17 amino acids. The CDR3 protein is CAISDRGADSANEKLFF. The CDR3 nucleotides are TGTGCCATCAGTGACCGAGGGGCGGACAGTGCTAATGAAAAACTGTTTTTT.

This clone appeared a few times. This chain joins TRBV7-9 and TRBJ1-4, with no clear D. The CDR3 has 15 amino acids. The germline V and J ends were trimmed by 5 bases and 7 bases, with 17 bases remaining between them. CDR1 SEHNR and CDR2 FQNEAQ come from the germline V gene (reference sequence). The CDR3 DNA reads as TGTGCCAGCAGCGCTAGGACTGCTGAGGTTGAAAAACTGTTTTTT. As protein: CASSARTAEVEKLFF. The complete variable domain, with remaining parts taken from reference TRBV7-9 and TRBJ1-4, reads DTGVSQNPRHKITKRGQNVTFRCDPISEHNRLYWYRQTLGQGPEFLTYFQNEAQLEKSRLLSDRFSAERPKGSFSTLEIQRTEQGDSAMYLCASSARTAEVEKLFFGSGTQLSVL.